This T cell receptor (beta chain) was found in a study of shared clonotypes between healthy human individuals. The wider study: A donor's plate count was three for CD4 naive and three for CD4 memory; CD8 naive had two and CD8 memory one.

Splitting of each subset's genomic DNA was done evenly across several immunoSEQ plates. TCRdb's copy holds only in-frame clones and misses some; the assay was immunoSEQ multiplex PCR. The sample holds 2 million to 2.5 million clones, 80% to 95% seen once. The healthy adult donors were HIV-negative and reported no recent acute infections or vaccinations. This TCR derives from a man aged 18 to 29 in good health. Some clones in this sample may be carry-over from other donors' samples. The specimen was naive CD4+ T cells from PBMCs. Specified subset: CD45RA+ positively selected.

Written as DNA, the CDR3 is TGTGCCTGGAGTGTCACTAGCAATGAGCAGTTCTTC. Protein sequence: CAWSVTSNEQFF. This chain joins TRBV30 and TRBJ2-1; D is possibly TRBD2 (5 bases). The CDR3 sequence is 12 residues long. V gave up 0 bases and J gave up 6 bases, with 6 bases separating them. Germline V CDR1 and CDR2: GTSNPN, SVGIG (reference sequence). The whole variable domain, filled in from reference TRBV30 and TRBJ2-1, reads SQTIHQWPATLVQPVGSPLSLECTVEGTSNPNLYWYRQAAGRGLQLLFYSVGIGQISSEVPQNLSASRPQDRQFILSSKKLLLSDSGFYLCAWSVTSNEQFFGPGTRLTVL.